This T cell receptor (beta chain) appears in the sequencing data of a study of shared clonotypes between healthy human individuals (TCRdb year 2020). A note on the overall study: Three men and a couple of women, aged 18 to 49 years, made up the cohort. For each donor, CD4 naive and CD4 memory were each given three plates, CD8 naive was given two plates, and CD8 memory was given one plate. To estimate repertoire size and how much clonotype sharing occurs between individuals, the study deeply sequenced the blood TCR repertoires of several healthy adults. To increase sequencing depth and limit assay-specific biases, TCR repertoire library preparation and sequencing were carried out by different laboratories using diverse techniques. Each donor's leukapheresis produced roughly between roughly 0.85 and 10 billion PBMCs.

Using the deep immunoSEQ assay, multiplex PCR amplified TCR CDR3 regions from genomic DNA. Genomic DNA extracted from each cell subset was distributed evenly over all wells of several immunoSEQ 96-well plates, and each plate served as one replicate. For sorted subsets, around 0.2 ug of genomic DNA, equivalent to 30,000 or so T cell genomes, went into each replicate PCR. The purified libraries were quantified using a Qubit 3.0 fluorometer, sized with a Bioanalyzer 2100, and then quantified again using the KAPA Library Quantification kit. Every immunoSEQ 96-well plate was sequenced on a separate single-read 150-cycle Illumina NextSeq 550 flow cell. The source study handled its data this way. Because only junctional sequences without quality scores were contained in the immunoSEQ output, filtering matching that applied to full-length reads could not be performed. To assign V/J genes and CDR3, sequences were annotated using PyIR, a Python wrapper for IgBLAST v1.9, with IMGT germline references. Reads with weak V/J assignments (E-value above 1e-6), missing CDR3, stop codons, out-of-frame junctions, or ambiguous translated residues were removed. V3J clonotypes were defined as sequences sharing an identical inferred V gene, J gene, and CDR3 amino acid sequence. To compute the percentage overlap between repertoires, the number of shared unique clonotypes was divided by the size of the smaller repertoire. RTK rarefaction, the Chao1 estimator, and Recon v2.1 estimates of unobserved clonotypes were used to assess repertoire richness. OLGA was used to compute generation probabilities for all TCRbeta clonotypes that the gDNA method yielded from a few donors. TCRdb obtained this table from immuneACCESS and retained in-frame rearrangements with V and J assigned. These tables miss some clones; where compared with another copy, unresolved V genes account for less than half of the shortfall, and the remainder is unexplained. The DNA gave D and trimming, while V, J and clone size come from that table. Across this sample there are some 630,000 clones, with roughly 78% seen only once. Clones ranked in the top ten supply 1.8% of the sample.

Healthy HIV-negative adults with no recently reported acute infections or vaccinations were included as donors. Every donor was a Caucasian adult residing in Nashville, Tennessee, USA. CD4+ T cells were enriched by magnetic negative selection, after which naive cells were positively selected on CD45RA and the negative fraction was taken as the memory subset. Blood was obtained by leukapheresis, after which PBMCs were separated by Ficoll-Histopaque density gradient centrifugation and cryopreserved in liquid nitrogen vapor phase. Analytical flow cytometry was used to check the purity and quantity of each magnetically sorted T cell population. From each sorted fraction, genomic DNA was isolated and quantified by UV absorbance on a Nanodrop 2000c. Broader findings and caveats from the paper: Pairwise subsampling indicated that sequencing depth was expected to affect the degree of clonotype sharing among donors. Compared with non-shared clonotypes, the clonotypes found in all four sorted-subset donors had higher generation probabilities. About 4.5% of naive CD4, 3.5% of naive CD8, around 2.3% of memory CD4, and about 0.4% of memory CD8 clonotypes were shared across several donors. Larger estimated clonotype richness was generally found for naive subsets than for memory subsets. Because the study included a small number of donors, the genetic and exposure-history diversity represented was limited. Only blood was sampled, and tissue TCR repertoires likely differ from those in blood. Incomplete sequencing was indicated by rarefaction of sorted-subset datasets, despite the large sequencing depth.

Unmatched junction bases come to 9, with V trimmed by 2 bases and J by 5 bases. Including the terminal cysteine and phenylalanine, the CDR3 comprises 14 residues. Here the CDR3 DNA is all that survives: 42 bases in frame from base 1. The germline V gene (reference sequence) gives CDR1 as GTSNPN and CDR2 as SVGIG. This clone appeared once. Which antigen it targets is not known. Qualities for individual bases were not recorded, and no much larger clone is one base off. The rearrangement combines TRBV30 with TRBJ2-7; TRBD2 agrees with 7 junctional bases. The receptor was derived from a woman between 25 and 40 years old in good health. Specimen: memory CD4+ T cells sorted from blood. The meaning of the sample's cell subset or site label: CD45RA-negative fraction. For the CDR3, the sequence is CAWSKLAFPNEQYF. In nucleotide form, the sequence is TGTGCCTGGAGTAAACTAGCGTTTCCGAACGAGCAGTACTTC.